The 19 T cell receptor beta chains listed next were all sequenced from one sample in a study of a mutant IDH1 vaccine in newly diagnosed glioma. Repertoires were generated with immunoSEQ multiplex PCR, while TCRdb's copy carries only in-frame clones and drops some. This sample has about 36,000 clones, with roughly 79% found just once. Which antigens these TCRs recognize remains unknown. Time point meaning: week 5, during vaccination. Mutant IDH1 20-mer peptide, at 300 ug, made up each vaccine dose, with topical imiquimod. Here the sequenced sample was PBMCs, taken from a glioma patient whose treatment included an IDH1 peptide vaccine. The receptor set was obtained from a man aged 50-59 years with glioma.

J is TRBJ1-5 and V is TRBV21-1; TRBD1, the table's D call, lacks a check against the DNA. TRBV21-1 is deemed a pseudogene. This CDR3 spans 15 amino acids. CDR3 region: CASSKYSYSNQPQHF. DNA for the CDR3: TGTGCCAGCAGCAAATACAGTTATAGCAATCAGCCCCAGCATTTT.

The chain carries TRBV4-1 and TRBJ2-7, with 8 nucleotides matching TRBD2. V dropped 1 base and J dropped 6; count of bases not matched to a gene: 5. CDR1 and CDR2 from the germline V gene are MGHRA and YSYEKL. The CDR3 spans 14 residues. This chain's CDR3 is CASSQAGGDIEQYF. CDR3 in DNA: TGCGCCAGCAGCCAAGCCGGGGGGGATATCGAGCAGTACTTC.

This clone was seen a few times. The DNA for the CDR3 is TGTGCCAGCCTAAACGGCTACACCTTC. Translation: CASLNGYTF. The V call is TRBV13, the J call TRBJ1-2; D is unresolved. This CDR3 has 9 residues. V was trimmed by 8 bases and J by 8 bases, leaving 6 bases between them. The germline V gene encodes CDR1 PRHDT and CDR2 FYEKMQ (reference sequence). The full variable domain, completed using reference TRBV13 and TRBJ1-2, is AAGVIQSPRHLIKEKRETATLKCYPIPRHDTVYWYQQGPGQDPQFLISFYEKMQSDKGSIPDRFSAQQFSDYHSELNMSSLELGDSALYFCASLNGYTFGSGTRLTVV.

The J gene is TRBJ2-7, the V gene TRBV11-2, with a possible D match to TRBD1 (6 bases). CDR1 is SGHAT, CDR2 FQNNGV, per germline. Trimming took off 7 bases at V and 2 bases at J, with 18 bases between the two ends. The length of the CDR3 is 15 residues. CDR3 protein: CASTRFGQRAYEQYF. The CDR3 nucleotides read TGTGCCAGCACCAGGTTCGGACAGAGAGCCTACGAGCAGTACTTC.

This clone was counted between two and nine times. For the CDR3, the DNA is TGTGCCAGCACCTTCGCGGCCGGCGAAGCTTTCTTT. It translates to CASTFAAGEAFF. The chain links TRBV2 to TRBJ1-1; the D is unclear. The V gene lost 7 bases and the J gene lost 8 bases, with 14 bases spanning the gap. The CDR3 contains 12 residues. CDR1 and CDR2 (germline): SNHLY, FYNNEI.

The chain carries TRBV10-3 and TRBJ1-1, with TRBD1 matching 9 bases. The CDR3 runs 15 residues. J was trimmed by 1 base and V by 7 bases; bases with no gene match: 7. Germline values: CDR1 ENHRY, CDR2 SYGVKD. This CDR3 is CAITPDRGENTEAFF. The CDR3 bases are TGTGCCATCACCCCGGACAGGGGAGAGAACACTGAAGCTTTCTTT.

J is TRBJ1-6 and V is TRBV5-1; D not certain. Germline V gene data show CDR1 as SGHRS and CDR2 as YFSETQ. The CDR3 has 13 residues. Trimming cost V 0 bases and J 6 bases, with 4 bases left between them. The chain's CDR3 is CASSLVSNSPLHF. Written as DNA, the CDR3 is TGCGCCAGCAGCTTGGTCAGTAATTCACCCCTCCACTTT.

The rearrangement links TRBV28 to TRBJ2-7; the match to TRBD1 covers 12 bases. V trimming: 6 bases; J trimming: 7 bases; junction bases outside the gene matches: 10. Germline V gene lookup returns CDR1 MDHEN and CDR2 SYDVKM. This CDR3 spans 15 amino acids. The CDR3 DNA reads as TGTGCCAGCAGGACGGCGGGACAGGGGGCTCGGGAGCAGTACTTC. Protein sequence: CASRTAGQGAREQYF.

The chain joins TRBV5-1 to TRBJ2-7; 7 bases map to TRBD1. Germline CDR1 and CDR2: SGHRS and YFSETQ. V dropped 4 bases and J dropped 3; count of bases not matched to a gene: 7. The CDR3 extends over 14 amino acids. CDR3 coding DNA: TGCGCCAGCAGCGCGGACAGGTCGAGCTACGAGCAGTACTTC. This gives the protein CASSADRSSYEQYF.

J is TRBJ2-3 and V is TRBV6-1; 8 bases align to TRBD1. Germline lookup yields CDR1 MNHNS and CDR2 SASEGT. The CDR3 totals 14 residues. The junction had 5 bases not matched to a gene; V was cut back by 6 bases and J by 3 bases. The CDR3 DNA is TGTGCCAGCAGAAGACAGGGGATGACAGATACGCAGTATTTT. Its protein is CASRRQGMTDTQYF.

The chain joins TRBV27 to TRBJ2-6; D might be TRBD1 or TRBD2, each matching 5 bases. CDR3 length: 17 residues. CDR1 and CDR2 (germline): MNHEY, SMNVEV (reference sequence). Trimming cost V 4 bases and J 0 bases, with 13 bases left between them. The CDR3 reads CASSSLPGSSGANVLTF. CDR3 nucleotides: TGTGCCAGCAGTTCTCTCCCAGGGAGCTCTGGGGCCAACGTCCTGACTTTC.

CDR3 coding DNA: TGTGCCAGCAGTGACTCCCCGGGAGGCAGCACTGAAGCTTTCTTT. Amino acids: CASSDSPGGSTEAFF. The chain has TRBV6-4 and TRBJ1-1; D is unresolved. V lost 0 bases and J lost 4, with 12 bases in between. Germline values: CDR1 MRHNA, CDR2 SNTAGT. This CDR3 is 15 amino acids long.

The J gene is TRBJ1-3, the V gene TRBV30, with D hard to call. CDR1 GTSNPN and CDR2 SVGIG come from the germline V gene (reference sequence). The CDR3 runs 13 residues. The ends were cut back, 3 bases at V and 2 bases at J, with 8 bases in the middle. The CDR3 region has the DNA TGTGCCTGGAGGCGAGGGCCTGGAAACACCATATATTTT. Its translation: CAWRRGPGNTIYF.

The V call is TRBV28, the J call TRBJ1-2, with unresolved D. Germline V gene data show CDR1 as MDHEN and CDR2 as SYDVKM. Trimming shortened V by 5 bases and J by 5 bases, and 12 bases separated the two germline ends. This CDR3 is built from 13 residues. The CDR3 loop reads CASSTQPGYGYTF. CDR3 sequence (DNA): TGTGCCAGCAGTACGCAACCTGGGTATGGCTACACCTTC.

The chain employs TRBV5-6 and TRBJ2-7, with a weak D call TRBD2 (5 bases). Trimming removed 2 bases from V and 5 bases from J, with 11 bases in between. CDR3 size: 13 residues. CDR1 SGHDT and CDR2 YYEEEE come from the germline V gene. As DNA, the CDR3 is TGTGCCAGCAGCTTCGAGGGCCCCAACGAGCAGTACTTC. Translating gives CASSFEGPNEQYF.

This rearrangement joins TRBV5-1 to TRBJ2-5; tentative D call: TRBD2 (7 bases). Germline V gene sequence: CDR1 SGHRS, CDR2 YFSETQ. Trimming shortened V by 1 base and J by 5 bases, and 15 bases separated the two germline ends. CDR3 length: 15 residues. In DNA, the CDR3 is TGCGCCAGCAGCTTGTTCGTGGGGGGGCAGGAGACCCAGTACTTC. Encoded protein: CASSLFVGGQETQYF. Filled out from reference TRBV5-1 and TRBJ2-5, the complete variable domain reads KAGVTQTPRYLIKTRGQQVTLSCSPISGHRSVSWYQQTPGQGLQFLFEYFSETQRNKGNFPGRFSGRQFSNSRSEMNVSTLELGDSALYLCASSLFVGGQETQYFGPGTRLLVL.

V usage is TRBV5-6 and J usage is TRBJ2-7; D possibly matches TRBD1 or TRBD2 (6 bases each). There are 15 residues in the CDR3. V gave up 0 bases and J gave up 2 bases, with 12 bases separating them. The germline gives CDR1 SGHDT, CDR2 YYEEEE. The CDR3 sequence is CASSLAGGSTYEQYF. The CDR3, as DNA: TGTGCCAGCAGCTTGGCCGGGGGCTCAACCTACGAGCAGTACTTC. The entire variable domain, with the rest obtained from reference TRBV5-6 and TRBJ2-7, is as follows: DAGVTQSPTHLIKTRGQQVTLRCSPKSGHDTVSWYQQALGQGPQFIFQYYEEEERQRGNFPDRFSGHQFPNYSSELNVNALLLGDSALYLCASSLAGGSTYEQYFGPGTRLTVT.

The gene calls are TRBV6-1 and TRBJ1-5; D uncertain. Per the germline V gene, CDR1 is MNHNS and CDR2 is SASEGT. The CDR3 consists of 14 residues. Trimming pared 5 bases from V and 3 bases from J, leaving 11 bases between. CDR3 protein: CASSKDGYNQPQHF. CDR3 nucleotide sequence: TGTGCCAGCAGTAAAGACGGATACAATCAGCCCCAGCATTTT.

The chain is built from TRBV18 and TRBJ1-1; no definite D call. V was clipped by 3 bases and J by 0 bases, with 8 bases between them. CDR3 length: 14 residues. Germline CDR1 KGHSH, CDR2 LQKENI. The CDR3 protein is CASSPYPMNTEAFF. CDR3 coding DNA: TGTGCCAGCTCACCTTATCCGATGAACACTGAAGCTTTCTTT.